This T cell receptor (beta chain) was captured in a study of human T cells and chemical hapten exposure. Unique molecular identifiers were affixed to discrete cDNA molecules within the library. Each CDR3 protein gets one entry after TCRdb re-called the reads with MiXCR. The sample gives 450 to 550 distinct CDR3 sequences, 95% to 98% of which show up once; 8.5% is in the top ten. Someone pulled total RNA out of unfractionated whole blood. This TCR came from a human donor who had alopecia or was a healthy volunteer (not recorded which). Some clones in this sample may be carry-over from other donors' samples. This table probably holds off-target reads from a library built for another chain. Sequenced material: whole blood.

This CDR3 is CSARDRLAGISYEQYF. CDR3 sequence (DNA): TGCAGTGCTAGAGATCGCCTAGCGGGGATCTCCTACGAGCAGTACTTC. The gene calls are TRBV20-1 and TRBJ2-7, with 9 nucleotides matching TRBD2. V trimming: 0 bases; J trimming: 0 bases; junction bases outside the gene matches: 6. This CDR3 spans 16 amino acids. The germline V gene encodes CDR1 DFQATT and CDR2 SNEGSKA (reference sequence).